The next 7 T cell receptor beta chains were all read from a single sample in a study of CD8 T cells in ankylosing spondylitis. MiXCR was run by TCRdb on the 5' RACE reads, yielding one entry per CDR3 protein. The table includes 290,000 or so distinct CDR3 sequences, about 20% detected once. Sequenced material: blood, either unsorted or a sorted T cell fraction (not recorded which). All receptors derive from a female donor with ankylosing spondylitis or in good health (not recorded which).

The gene calls are TRBV10-3 and TRBJ2-1; 7 positions agree with TRBD2. The V gene end was trimmed by 6 bases and the J gene end by 5 bases; junction bases not matched to a gene: 19. CDR3 length: 18 residues. Germline-derived CDR1 and CDR2 are ENHRY and SYGVKD. CDR3 bases: TGTGCCATCAGCTGGGGTCTCGGGGCGGGAGAGAAAGACAATGAGCAGTTCTTC. It yields the protein CAISWGLGAGEKDNEQFF.

The V gene is TRBV29-1, the J gene TRBJ2-1; D is possibly TRBD1 (5 bases). The V gene's germline CDR1 is SQVTM and CDR2 ANQGSEA. The V and J ends lost 2 bases and 7 bases respectively, with 12 bases between them. The CDR3 is 13 residues long. As DNA, the CDR3 is TGCAGCGTTGAAATGCCAGGGATGAATGAGCAGTTCTTC. Amino acids: CSVEMPGMNEQFF.

This clonotype was observed many times. V gene TRBV29-1 combines with J gene TRBJ1-1; no definite D call. Germline V gene data show CDR1 as SQVTM and CDR2 as ANQGSEA. The CDR3 is 12 amino acids. V was cut by 7 bases and J by 1 base, with 10 bases left in between. The CDR3 DNA reads as TGCAGCGCCATTCGACGGAACACTGAAGCTTTCTTT. Translated: CSAIRRNTEAFF.

This clonotype was detected only a few times. The chain couples TRBV9 to TRBJ2-1; 11 bases line up with TRBD2. CDR1 is SGDLS, CDR2 YYNGEE, per germline. The ends lost 3 bases at V and 7 bases at J; junction bases unmatched: 9. The CDR3 totals 16 residues. Here the CDR3 reads CASSAFSGRASNEQFF. In nucleotides, the CDR3 is TGTGCCAGCAGCGCGTTTAGCGGGAGGGCCTCGAATGAGCAGTTCTTC.

This clonotype has a handful of counts. The chain couples TRBV4-3 to TRBJ2-3; D perhaps matches TRBD2 (7 bases). The germline gives CDR1 LGHNA, CDR2 YSLEER. Trimming took 0 bases from V and 6 from J, leaving 13 bases between them. The CDR3 loop spans 15 amino acids. For the CDR3, the DNA is TGCGCCAGCAGCCAAGATGAGGGAGGGGGTGATACGCAGTATTTT. Its translation: CASSQDEGGGDTQYF.

The chain recombines TRBV10-1 with TRBJ2-7; D uncertain. The germline gives CDR1 WNHNN, CDR2 SYGVQD (reference sequence). Trimming took 3 bases from V and 0 from J, leaving 6 bases between them. CDR3 size: 13 residues. CDR3 nucleotide sequence: TGCGCCAGCAGTGAACAGCTCTCCTACGAGCAGTACTTC. Protein product: CASSEQLSYEQYF.

This clonotype was detected only a few times. J is TRBJ2-7 and V is TRBV5-1; D gene ambiguous. This CDR3 is built from 13 residues. The germline V gene has CDR1 SGHRS and CDR2 YFSETQ. V was pared by 5 bases and J by 2 bases, with 11 bases between. Written as DNA, the CDR3 is TGCGCCAGCAGACAAGACATCGCCTACGAGCAGTACTTC. This translates into CASRQDIAYEQYF.